Reported below is one T cell receptor (beta chain). The antigen is not known. This sample is drawn from a study of OX40 agonist ivuxolimab in advanced cancers. TCRdb's copy holds only in-frame clones and misses some; the assay was immunoSEQ multiplex PCR. Among about 49,000 clones, less than 90% were seen once, and the ten largest hold about 52%. Overall study results and limits: Expanded clones belonging to CD8+ T cells outnumbered, on average, those of CD4+.

The clonotype was recovered from an adult with an advanced solid tumor such as melanoma, head and neck, liver or kidney cancer. The source material was CD4+ or CD8+ T cells sorted from blood, sampled in a trial of the OX40 agonist ivuxolimab.

The CDR3 nucleotides read TGCGCCAGCAGCCAAGATCTTGGTAGCTCCTACAATGAGCAGTTCTTC. Its protein product is CASSQDLGSSYNEQFF. The chain employs TRBV4-1 and TRBJ2-1; D not certain. CDR1 MGHRA and CDR2 YSYEKL come from the germline V gene. Trimming took 0 bases from V and 0 from J, leaving 9 bases between them. The CDR3 is made up of 16 amino acids.